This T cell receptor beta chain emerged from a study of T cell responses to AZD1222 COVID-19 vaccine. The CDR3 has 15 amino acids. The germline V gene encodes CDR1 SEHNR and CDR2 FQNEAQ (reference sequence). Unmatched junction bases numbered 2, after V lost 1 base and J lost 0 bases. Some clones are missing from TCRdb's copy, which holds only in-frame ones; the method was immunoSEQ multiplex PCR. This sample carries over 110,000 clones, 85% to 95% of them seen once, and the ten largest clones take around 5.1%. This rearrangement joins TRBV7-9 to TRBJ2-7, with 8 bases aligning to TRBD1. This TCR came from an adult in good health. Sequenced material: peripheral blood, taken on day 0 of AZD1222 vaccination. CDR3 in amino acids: CASSLGGQVSYEQYF. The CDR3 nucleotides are TGTGCCAGCAGCTTAGGGGGACAGGTCTCCTACGAGCAGTACTTC.